Below are 17 T cell receptor beta chains sequenced from a single sample in a study of blood T cell repertoires in COVID-19. The data were produced by immunoSEQ multiplex PCR, yet TCRdb's version contains in-frame clones alone and is incomplete. The table lists 200,000 to 250,000 clones, around four fifths of them singletons. The specimen sequenced was peripheral blood. The receptors shown here come from a man younger than 45 who had recovered from COVID-19.

The rearrangement uses TRBV5-8 and TRBJ2-2; 9 nucleotides agree with TRBD1. V shed 0 bases and J 4 bases; nucleotides not matched to a gene: 4. The germline V gene encodes CDR1 SGHTS and CDR2 YDEGEE. The CDR3 covers 16 residues. The CDR3 region has the DNA TGTGCCAGCAGCTTGGAAGGGGACAGGGCCACCGGGGAGCTGTTTTTT. Its translation is CASSLEGDRATGELFF.

The V call is TRBV5-1, the J call TRBJ1-4; 8 nucleotides line up with TRBD1. Germline values: CDR1 SGHRS, CDR2 YFSETQ. V trimming: 7 bases; J trimming: 0 bases; junction bases outside the gene matches: 2. This CDR3 spans 14 amino acids. This CDR3 is CASGQGATNEKLFF. In nucleotides, the CDR3 is TGCGCCAGCGGACAGGGTGCAACTAATGAAAAACTGTTTTTT.

J is TRBJ2-5 and V is TRBV13; the D gene is possibly TRBD1 (5 bases). In germline, CDR1 is PRHDT, CDR2 FYEKMQ (reference sequence). V lost 5 bases and J lost 0, with 7 bases in between. The CDR3 extends over 13 amino acids. CDR3 residues: CASSPRDQETQYF. The CDR3 nucleotides are TGTGCCAGCAGCCCCAGGGACCAAGAGACCCAGTACTTC.

The chain is built from TRBV27 and TRBJ2-3; perhaps TRBD2 as D (7 bases). Per the germline V gene, CDR1 is MNHEY and CDR2 is SMNVEV (reference sequence). The CDR3 loop spans 16 amino acids. V lost 5 bases and J lost 2, with 17 bases in between. The CDR3 bases are TGTGCCAGCAGTCCCTTGGGGCGGGGGCCCACAGATACGCAGTATTTT. Its translation: CASSPLGRGPTDTQYF.

The chain joins TRBV7-3 to TRBJ2-1, with D tentatively TRBD1 (5 bases). The CDR3 is made up of 13 amino acids. V was trimmed by 5 bases and J by 6 bases, leaving 11 bases between them. Germline assignment: CDR1 SGHTA and CDR2 FQGTGA. The CDR3 sequence: CASSAQGSNEQFF. Written as DNA, the CDR3 is TGTGCCAGCAGCGCCCAGGGAAGCAATGAGCAGTTCTTC.

The chain is built from TRBV19 and TRBJ2-3, with D maybe TRBD2 (6 bases). Germline values: CDR1 LNHDA, CDR2 SQIVND (reference sequence). This CDR3 region has 17 residues. Trimming left V 2 bases short and J 7 bases short, with 22 bases between. The CDR3 DNA reads as TGTGCCAGTAGTATAACCGCTGTGGGGGGAGTACTCCATACGCAGTATTTT. Protein product: CASSITAVGGVLHTQYF.

The J gene is TRBJ2-2, the V gene TRBV7-9, with 7 bases that match TRBD1. The V gene's germline CDR1 is SEHNR and CDR2 FQNEAQ (reference sequence). The CDR3 runs to 16 residues. V shed 6 bases, J shed 1 base, and the junction held 8 bases outside the gene matches. The CDR3 bases are TGTGCCAGCAGATACGGGACAGATTTGAACACCGGGGAGCTGTTTTTT. It translates to CASRYGTDLNTGELFF.

The chain recombines TRBV5-4 with TRBJ1-5; 7 bases align to TRBD1. Germline V gene lookup returns CDR1 SGHNT and CDR2 YYREEE (reference sequence). CDR3 length equals 13 residues. V was clipped by 4 bases and J by 5 bases; unmatched bases: 3. CDR3 sequence (DNA): TGTGCCAGCAGCGGAGACAGGGATCAGCCCCAGCATTTT. This encodes CASSGDRDQPQHF.

The chain couples TRBV27 to TRBJ1-4, with 7 bases lining up with TRBD1. Germline V gene lookup returns CDR1 MNHEY and CDR2 SMNVEV (reference sequence). The CDR3 totals 13 residues. With V trimmed by 6 bases and J by 7 bases, 5 bases remained unmatched. Written as DNA, the CDR3 is TGTGCCAGCAGCGACAGGGCCCCTGAAAAACTGTTTTTT. Residues: CASSDRAPEKLFF. The entire variable domain, with the rest obtained from reference TRBV27 and TRBJ1-4, is as follows: EAQVTQNPRYLITVTGKKLTVTCSQNMNHEYMSWYRQDPGLGLRQIYYSMNVEVTDKGDVPEGYKVSRKEKRNFPLILESPSPNQTSLYFCASSDRAPEKLFFGSGTQLSVL.

The chain has TRBV9 and TRBJ2-2, with a tentative D call TRBD2 (6 bases). CDR3 length equals 15 residues. With 4 bases removed from V and 7 bases from J, the gap between germline ends came to 17 bases. Germline lookup yields CDR1 SGDLS and CDR2 YYNGEE. CDR3 in DNA: TGTGCCAGCAGCCCAACAGGAGGGGCGGGCGGGGAGCTGTTTTTT. It translates to CASSPTGGAGGELFF.

CDR3 nucleotides: TGTGCCAGCACTCCCCCGAACGGGGATACTGAAGCTTTCTTT. Protein: CASTPPNGDTEAFF. This rearrangement joins TRBV28 to TRBJ1-1; D not resolved. CDR3 length: 14 amino acids. Trimming shortened V by 7 bases and J by 5 bases, and 17 bases separated the two germline ends. CDR1 is MDHEN and CDR2 is SYDVKM in the germline V gene.

The chain has TRBV27 and TRBJ1-2; 8 bases are shared with TRBD1. V lost 3 bases to trimming and J lost 7 bases; unmatched junction nucleotides: 4. The CDR3 loop spans 13 amino acids. Germline CDR1 is MNHEY and CDR2 is SMNVEV (reference sequence). The CDR3 is CASSFRTGSGYTF. The CDR3 nucleotides are TGTGCCAGCAGTTTCCGGACAGGGAGTGGCTACACCTTC.

CDR3 region: CAIASGRGGTDTQYF. The CDR3 DNA reads TGTGCCATCGCATCCGGGCGGGGGGGCACAGATACGCAGTATTTT. This chain connects TRBV10-3 to TRBJ2-3, with 8 bases that match TRBD2. The CDR3 runs to 15 residues. The V gene end was trimmed by 8 bases and the J gene end by 1 base; junction bases not matched to a gene: 8. Looked up from germline, CDR1 is ENHRY and CDR2 is SYGVKD.

This clone was seen only a few times. The genes are TRBV15 and TRBJ1-2; 7 bases line up with TRBD1. CDR1 and CDR2 from the germline V gene are LNHNV and YYDKDF (reference sequence). The CDR3 is 15 amino acids. The J segment lost 3 bases and the V segment lost 0 bases, leaving 4 bases of the junction unmatched. The CDR3 reads CATSRETGSDYGYTF. CDR3 DNA sequence: TGTGCCACCAGCAGAGAGACAGGGTCTGACTATGGCTACACCTTC. The whole variable domain, remainder taken from reference TRBV15 and TRBJ1-2, is DAMVIQNPRYQVTQFGKPVTLSCSQTLNHNVMYWYQQKSSQAPKLLFHYYDKDFNNEADTPDNFQSRRPNTSFCFLDIRSPGLGDTAMYLCATSRETGSDYGYTFGSGTRLTVV.

The V gene is TRBV9, the J gene TRBJ1-2; D may be TRBD1 (5 bases). Germline V gene lookup returns CDR1 SGDLS and CDR2 YYNGEE. The CDR3 is 14 residues long. V was trimmed by 4 bases and J by 3 bases, leaving 13 bases between them. CDR3: CASSPSGGHYGYTF. The CDR3 coding sequence is TGTGCCAGCAGCCCAAGCGGGGGTCACTATGGCTACACCTTC.

This clone was counted between two and nine times. The chain recombines TRBV6-1 with TRBJ1-5; 8 positions agree with TRBD1. Per germline, CDR1 MNHNS and CDR2 SASEGT. This CDR3 region has 15 residues. V shed 2 bases and J 11 bases; nucleotides not matched to a gene: 11. CDR3 sequence reads: CASSESGGRSWAQHF. The CDR3 coding sequence is TGTGCCAGCAGTGAATCAGGGGGCCGTTCGTGGGCCCAGCATTTT.

The chain uses TRBV11-2 and TRBJ2-7; the D gene is possibly TRBD2 (6 bases). This CDR3 has 12 amino acids. The V gene lost 6 bases and the J gene lost 4 bases, with 10 bases spanning the gap. Germline V gene sequence: CDR1 SGHAT, CDR2 FQNNGV. CDR3 DNA sequence: TGTGCCAGCAGTCCCGGGGGATACGAGCAGTACTTC. It yields the protein CASSPGGYEQYF.